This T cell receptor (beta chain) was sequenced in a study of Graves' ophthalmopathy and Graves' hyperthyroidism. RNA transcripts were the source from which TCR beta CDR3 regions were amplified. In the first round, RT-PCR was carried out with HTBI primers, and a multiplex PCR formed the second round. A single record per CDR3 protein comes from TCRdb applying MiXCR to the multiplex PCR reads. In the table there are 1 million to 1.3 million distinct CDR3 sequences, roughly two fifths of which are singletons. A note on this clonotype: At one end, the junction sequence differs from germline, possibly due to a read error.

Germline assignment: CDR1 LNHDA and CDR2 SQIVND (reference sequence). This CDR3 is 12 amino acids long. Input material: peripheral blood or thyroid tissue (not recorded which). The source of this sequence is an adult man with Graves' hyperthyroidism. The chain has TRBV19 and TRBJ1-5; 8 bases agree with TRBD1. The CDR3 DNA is TGTGCCAGTAGTTTAGACAGGGGTATTCTGGATTTT. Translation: CASSLDRGILDF.